This TCR beta chain is drawn from a study of cytomegalovirus exposure and HLA in healthy donors. The CDR3 contains 13 residues. Per germline, CDR1 SGHTA and CDR2 FQGTGA. V was pared by 1 base and J by 0 bases, with 3 bases between. Researchers ran the PCR with 60 Vbeta and 13 Jbeta primers. The repertoire was sequenced with immunoSEQ multiplex PCR; TCRdb's copy has only in-frame clones and lacks some. This sample's table reports about 79,000 clones. Sequenced input: PBMCs. The chain links TRBV7-3 to TRBJ1-1, with D uncertain. The sequence was obtained from a young man in good health and CMV-seronegative. CDR3 region: CASSLILNTEAFF. DNA for the CDR3: TGTGCCAGCAGCTTAATATTGAACACTGAAGCTTTCTTT.